The 3 T cell receptor beta chains below come from one sample, sequenced in a study of blood T cells in healthy people across ages. The second PCR ran 7 to 11 cycles with a sample-barcoded 5' primer and J-beta primers. TCRdb passed the 5' RACE reads through MiXCR, listing each CDR3 protein once. The top ten clones hold 0.75% of a sample with some 1,000,000 distinct CDR3 sequences, about 25% of them seen once. The sample also formed part of further work on T cells of mothers and their children.

The sequenced sample consisted of blood. The source of these receptors is a girl aged 2-10 years in good health.

V and J are TRBV7-3 and TRBJ2-2, with TRBD1 matching over 7 bases. The CDR3 totals 12 residues. Trimming cost V 6 bases and J 8 bases; bases outside gene matches: 3. Per germline, CDR1 SGHTA and CDR2 FQGTGA. The CDR3 DNA follows: TGTGCCAGCAGTTACAGGGGTGGGGAGCTGTTTTTT. This gives the protein CASSYRGGELFF.

V usage is TRBV7-9 and J usage is TRBJ2-2; D is undetermined. This CDR3 is built from 12 residues. V was cut by 5 bases and J by 6 bases, with 7 bases left in between. The germline gives CDR1 SEHNR, CDR2 FQNEAQ (reference sequence). CDR3 residues: CASSPTSGELFF. The CDR3 nucleotides read TGTGCCAGCAGCCCCACTTCCGGGGAGCTGTTTTTT.

This clonotype was recorded a few times. This rearrangement joins TRBV7-8 to TRBJ2-5; maybe TRBD2 (6 bases). The V gene lost 5 bases and the J gene lost 5 bases, with 15 bases spanning the gap. The CDR3 is made up of 14 amino acids. Germline V gene data show CDR1 as SGHVS and CDR2 as FQNEAQ. CDR3 sequence reads: CASSTEVRGETQYF. The CDR3 DNA sequence: TGTGCCAGCAGCACCGAGGTACGGGGGGAGACCCAGTACTTC. Using reference TRBV7-8 and TRBJ2-5 for the parts outside the CDR3, the full variable domain is GAGVSQSPRYKVAKRGQDVALRCDPISGHVSLFWYQQALGQGPEFLTYFQNEAQLDKSGLPSDRFFAERPEGSVSTLKIQRTQQEDSAVYLCASSTEVRGETQYFGPGTRLLVL.